These T cell receptor beta chains were read from a single sample in a study of T cells in Graves' hyperthyroidism and ophthalmopathy. TCRdb ran MiXCR on the multiplex PCR reads and lists one entry per CDR3 protein. Altogether around 340,000 distinct CDR3 sequences are present, approximately 18% being singletons, with the ten largest covering 34%. Sequencing used blood. These TCRs come from a woman aged 25 to 45 with Graves' hyperthyroidism that later progressed to Graves' ophthalmopathy. Both conserved end residues are part of each CDR3. The D gene is left open where the match is weak. Part of the rows lack a size; the others show once, few, many or a class for expanded clones.

abundance	d_gene	v_gene	j_gene	CDR3aa	CDR3nt
NA	TRBD1	TRBV4-1	TRBJ2-2	CASTDRATGELFF	TGCGCCAGCACGGACAGGGCCACCGGGGAGCTGTTTTTT
NA	NA	TRBV3-1	TRBJ2-1	CASSQDQVEVGDPFF	TGTGCCAGCAGCCAAGATCAAGTTGAAGTTGGCGACCCGTTCTTC
NA	NA	TRBV12-5	TRBJ1-1	CASGFRVRTEAFF	TGTGCTAGTGGTTTTAGGGTAAGGACTGAAGCTTTCTTT
many	NA	TRBV12-3/TRBV12-4	TRBJ1-4	CACMGHANEKLFF	TGTGCCTGTATGGGACATGCTAATGAAAAACTGTTTTTT
NA	TRBD1	TRBV20-1	TRBJ1-4	CSARDYLGQGEKLFF	TGCAGTGCTAGAGATTATTTGGGACAGGGAGAAAAACTGTTTTTT
many	TRBD2	TRBV5-1	TRBJ2-1	CASSRTGLAGGRREQFF	TGCGCCAGCAGCCGTACTGGACTAGCGGGGGGGCGGCGTGAGCAGTTCTTC
many	NA	TRBV6-2/TRBV6-3	TRBJ2-3	CASSLPPTENTDTQYF	TGTGCCAGCAGCCTTCCACCGACAGAGAACACAGATACGCAGTATTTT
many	NA	TRBV2	TRBJ2-7	CASSVLYEQYF	TGTGCCAGCTCCGTTCTTTACGAGCAGTACTTC
NA	NA	TRBV12-3/TRBV12-4	TRBJ2-1	CASSRGMGNEQFF	TGTGCCAGCAGCCGCGGGATGGGGAATGAGCAGTTCTTC
many	TRBD1	TRBV5-1	TRBJ1-1	CASSSMGQGVAFF	TGCGCCAGCAGCTCCATGGGACAGGGCGTAGCTTTCTTT
many	TRBD1	TRBV19	TRBJ1-6	CASTATGVAPLHF	TGTGCCAGTACCGCCACAGGGGTTGCACCCCTCCACTTT
NA	NA	TRBV3-1	TRBJ2-2	CASSQDFPVPPSGELFF	TGTGCCAGCAGCCAAGATTTTCCGGTCCCTCCATCCGGGGAGCTGTTTTTT
many	NA	TRBV2	TRBJ2-2	CASTLYVLQDGELFF	TGTGCCAGCACATTGTACGTCCTACAAGACGGGGAGCTGTTTTTT
many	NA	TRBV19	TRBJ1-5	CASSNQGLVQPQHF	TGTGCCAGTAGTAATCAGGGGCTCGTTCAGCCCCAGCATTTT
NA	TRBD1	TRBV5-1	TRBJ2-2	CASSSRRPGQGNTGELFF	TGCGCCAGCAGCTCCCGTAGGCCCGGACAGGGTAACACCGGGGAGCTGTTTTTT
once	TRBD1	TRBV28	TRBJ2-3	CASIQPGQHLHLSTDTQYF	TGTGCCAGCATCCAACCGGGACAGCATTTACACCTTAGCACAGATACGCAGTATTTT
NA	NA	TRBV6-1	TRBJ2-7	CASSGWTGQYF	TGTGCCAGCAGTGGCTGGACTGGGCAGTACTTC
many	NA	TRBV11-1	TRBJ2-7	CASSPVGGEQYF	TGTGCCAGCAGCCCCGTGGGGGGCGAGCAGTACTTC
NA	TRBD1	TRBV27	TRBJ1-1	CASSRRGQGLERTEAFF	TGTGCCAGCAGCCGTCGGGGACAGGGGCTTGAGAGGACTGAAGCTTTCTTT
many	NA	TRBV28	TRBJ2-4	CASTLFGFGKNIQYF	TGTGCCAGCACACTTTTCGGATTCGGCAAAAACATTCAGTACTTC
many	TRBD2	TRBV20-1	TRBJ2-1	CSATGTRAYNEQFF	TGCAGTGCTACCGGGACTAGGGCCTACAATGAGCAGTTCTTC
NA	TRBD2	TRBV9	TRBJ2-2	CASSVGRLAGGHTGELFF	TGTGCCAGCAGCGTAGGGAGACTAGCGGGGGGGCACACCGGGGAGCTGTTTTTT
NA	TRBD2	TRBV11-2	TRBJ2-1	CASSSHRTSGRARDEQFF	TGTGCCAGCAGCTCCCACCGGACTAGCGGGAGGGCTAGGGATGAGCAGTTCTTC
few	NA	TRBV4-1	TRBJ1-4	CASSQGPGVNEKLFF	TGCGCCAGCAGCCAAGGGCCAGGGGTGAATGAAAAACTGTTTTTT
many	NA	TRBV11-2	TRBJ1-1	CASSLELENTEAFF	TGTGCCAGCAGCTTAGAATTGGAGAACACTGAAGCTTTCTTT
many	TRBD2	TRBV11-2	TRBJ2-2	CASKQPLAGGPIVTGELFF	TGTGCCAGCAAACAACCTCTAGCGGGGGGGCCCATTGTGACCGGGGAGCTGTTTTTT
many	NA	TRBV30	TRBJ2-7	CAYARVGSGEQYF	TGTGCCTACGCGCGGGTCGGTTCCGGCGAGCAGTACTTC
many	NA	TRBV7-9	TRBJ2-3	CASSLNSDSHNTQYF	TGTGCCAGCAGCTTAAATAGCGACTCTCACAATACGCAGTATTTT
NA	TRBD2	TRBV7-8	TRBJ2-2	CAISGGGGGANTGELLF	TGTGCCATATCCGGGGGGGGTGGGGGCGCGAACACCGGGGAGCTGCTTTTT
many	TRBD2	TRBV27	TRBJ2-1	CASSFELAGGFNEQFF	TGTGCCAGCAGTTTCGAATTAGCGGGGGGATTCAATGAGCAGTTCTTC
many	TRBD1	TRBV28	TRBJ1-5	CASSSGQARNQPQHF	TGTGCCAGCAGTTCCGGACAGGCACGGAATCAGCCCCAGCATTTT
NA	NA	TRBV5-1	TRBJ2-2	CASTEIIATGELFF	TGCGCCAGCACCGAGATAATAGCTACCGGGGAGCTGTTTTTT
many	NA	TRBV11-2	TRBJ1-1	CASSLGASKEAFF	TGTGCCAGCAGCTTAGGGGCTTCCAAAGAGGCTTTCTTT
NA	TRBD2	TRBV20-1	TRBJ2-1	CSALRLAGGLVEQFF	TGCAGTGCTCTGAGACTAGCGGGAGGGCTGGTTGAGCAGTTCTTC
many	TRBD1	TRBV28	TRBJ1-1	CASKQGALTAFF	TGTGCCAGCAAACAGGGGGCGCTTACGGCTTTCTTT
few	TRBD2	TRBV7-6	TRBJ2-5	CASSPTSGGHQETQYF	TGTGCCAGCAGCCCAACTAGCGGGGGGCACCAAGAGACCCAGTACTTC
many	TRBD1	TRBV28	TRBJ1-1	CASSFRGTGNADTEAFF	TGTGCCAGCAGTTTCAGGGGGACAGGGAACGCCGACACTGAAGCTTTCTTT
many	TRBD1	TRBV6-1	TRBJ2-7	CASSSTGQGPLDEQYF	TGTGCCAGCAGCTCTACCGGACAGGGGCCGTTGGACGAGCAGTACTTC
many	NA	TRBV30	TRBJ2-7	CAWSYFSYEQYF	TGTGCCTGGAGTTACTTTTCCTACGAGCAGTACTTC
many	NA	TRBV10-2	TRBJ1-1	CATIASRNTEAFF	TGCGCCACCATCGCATCCCGGAACACTGAAGCTTTCTTT
NA	NA	TRBV5-1	TRBJ2-1	CASSLRQAGDEQFF	TGCGCCAGCAGCTTGAGGCAGGCCGGCGATGAGCAGTTCTTC
NA	TRBD1	TRBV29-1	TRBJ1-2	CSARDSFNYGYTF	TGCAGCGCCCGGGACAGCTTTAACTATGGCTACACCTTC
few	TRBD2	TRBV14	TRBJ2-5	CASSYVGGSEETQYF	TGTGCCAGCAGCTACGTCGGGGGGTCCGAAGAGACCCAGTACTTC
few	TRBD2	TRBV6-2/TRBV6-3	TRBJ2-5	CASRLLAGGLQKTQYF	TGTGCCAGCAGACTACTAGCGGGAGGGCTACAGAAGACCCAGTACTTC
many	TRBD2	TRBV20-1	TRBJ2-7	CSASGTSPEQYF	TGCAGTGCCTCTGGGACTAGCCCCGAGCAGTACTTC
many	NA	TRBV5-1	TRBJ1-3	CASSSGLRSSGNTIYF	TGCGCCAGCAGCTCGGGACTCCGATCCTCTGGAAACACCATATATTTT
many	NA	TRBV3-1	TRBJ1-1	CASSQERQNTEAFF	TGTGCCAGCAGCCAAGAACGGCAGAACACTGAAGCTTTCTTT
many	TRBD1	TRBV5-1	TRBJ1-1	CASSQQGGLNTEAFF	TGCGCCAGCAGCCAACAGGGGGGGTTGAACACTGAAGCTTTCTTT